This TCR beta chain was recorded in a study of cytomegalovirus exposure and HLA in healthy donors. Study summary: In an earlier analysis, 95 million to 140 million unique TCR beta sequences were found from 200 million or so T cells.

CDR1 and CDR2 (germline): SQVTM, ANQGSEA. Trimming removed 8 bases from V and 5 bases from J, with 12 bases in between. This CDR3 spans 11 amino acids. The PCR contained 60 Vbeta and 13 Jbeta primers. Here immunoSEQ multiplex PCR was the method, and the copy in TCRdb shows in-frame clones only, minus some. The sample contains around 170,000 clones, roughly 80% of which appear only once. Though nominally healthy at sampling, donors likely had unrecorded immune exposures. The TCR sequence derives from a man in his fifties or sixties in good health and CMV-seronegative. The rearrangement joins TRBV29-1 to TRBJ1-2; D might be TRBD1 (5 bases). The specimen was PBMCs. Here the CDR3 DNA reads TGCAGCACCTCTTCAGGGTATGGCTACACCTTC. This gives the protein CSTSSGYGYTF.